This T cell receptor (beta chain) was profiled in a study of T cell clonotyping in hematopoietic cell transplantation. Study observations and caveats: Graft donor and pretransplant recipient Inverse Simpson Index values predicted broader posttransplant TCR diversity. At the given depth, recipient repertoires were over 95% de novo clonotypes.

The CDR3 has 13 residues. V shed 3 bases and J 3 bases; nucleotides not matched to a gene: 4. Germline V CDR1 and CDR2: GTSNPN, SVGIG (reference sequence). Turning to this clone: Its target is unknown.

Generated by immunoSEQ multiplex PCR, the TCRdb table keeps only in-frame clones and is missing some. In the table there are under 45,000 clones, roughly 94% of which are singletons. Time point indicated: recipient sample about 28 days before transplant, after cytoreduction. The receptor was isolated from a man aged 40-50 years with chronic myeloid leukemia. Some clones in this sample may be carry-over from other donors' samples. J is TRBJ1-1 and V is TRBV30; TRBD1 agrees at 7 bases. The material was peripheral blood mononuclear cells, obtained before stem cell transplant. Written as DNA, the CDR3 is TGTGCCTGGAGGTTCCAGGGGGACACTGAAGCTTTCTTT. It is translated as CAWRFQGDTEAFF.